This is a list of T cell receptor beta chains from one sample in a study of cytomegalovirus exposure and HLA in healthy donors. The data were produced by immunoSEQ multiplex PCR, yet TCRdb's version contains in-frame clones alone and is incomplete. The sample has about 62,000 clones, less than 85% seen once. The sequencing sample was made of PBMCs. The receptors stem from a woman aged 25 to 45 in good health and CMV-seronegative. The CDR3 runs from the conserved cysteine through the conserved F or W. A D gene is named only where the DNA matches it firmly. Not all rows give a size; the values are once, few, many and, for expanded clones, a class.

CDR3aa	CDR3nt	d_gene	v_gene	j_gene	abundance
CASSPREGPSYEQYF	TGTGCCAGCAGCCCGCGGGAGGGACCTTCCTACGAGCAGTACTTC	TRBD2	TRBV7-8	TRBJ2-7	-
CASRSGLEGTQYF	TGTGCCAGTAGGTCGGGACTAGAGGGGACCCAGTACTTC	TRBD2	TRBV19	TRBJ2-5	-
CASSEALAGDSDTQYF	TGTGCCAGCAGTGAAGCCCTAGCGGGAGATTCAGATACGCAGTATTTT	TRBD2	TRBV2	TRBJ2-3	-
CASSDQGTTTNEKLFF	TGTGCCAGCAGCGACCAGGGGACTACAACTAATGAAAAACTGTTTTTT	-	TRBV2	TRBJ1-4	-
CASSHGLAGAWEQFF	TGTGCCAGCAGCCATGGTCTAGCGGGAGCGTGGGAGCAGTTCTTC	TRBD2	TRBV14	TRBJ2-1	once
CASSKFPGLAGYEQYF	TGTGCCAGTAGTAAATTTCCTGGACTAGCGGGCTACGAGCAGTACTTC	TRBD2	TRBV19	TRBJ2-7	-
CASSYGTPNEQFF	TGTGCCAGCAGCTACGGGACACCGAATGAGCAGTTCTTC	-	TRBV7-2	TRBJ2-1	-
CASSLTRDTRGTEAFF	TGTGCCAGCAGCCTCACCCGGGACACCCGAGGAACTGAAGCTTTCTTT	-	TRBV7-2	TRBJ1-1	-
CASSKGEAGNTIYF	TGCGCCAGCAGCAAAGGGGAGGCTGGAAACACCATATATTTT	-	TRBV5-1	TRBJ1-3	-
CASSIGGQGYGELFF	TGTGCCAGTAGTATTGGCGGACAGGGATACGGGGAGCTGTTTTTT	TRBD1	TRBV19	TRBJ2-2	-
CASSPESGSPNEQFF	TGTGCCAGCAGCCCCGAGAGCGGGAGTCCCAATGAGCAGTTCTTC	TRBD2	TRBV25-1	TRBJ2-1	-
CASSTGGGGAEQYF	TGCGCTAGTTCCACAGGGGGCGGAGGGGCCGAGCAGTACTTC	TRBD1	TRBV5-1	TRBJ2-7	-
CASSTPDRANYGYTF	TGTGCCAGCTCAACCCCGGACAGGGCAAACTATGGCTACACCTTC	TRBD1	TRBV18	TRBJ1-2	-
CASSVARGGTSRYNEQFF	TGTGCCAGCAGCGTAGCCCGGGGAGGGACTAGTAGGTACAATGAGCAGTTCTTC	TRBD2	TRBV9	TRBJ2-1	-
CASSIEDRGREQFF	TGTGCCAGTAGTATAGAGGACAGGGGTCGGGAGCAGTTCTTC	TRBD1	TRBV19	TRBJ2-1	-
CATRVAGASICEQFF	TGTGCCACTAGGGTAGCGGGAGCTTCGATATGTGAGCAGTTCTTC	TRBD2	TRBV6-5	TRBJ2-1	-
CASSWGQGGIYEQYF	TGTGCCAGTAGTTGGGGACAGGGAGGAATCTACGAGCAGTACTTC	TRBD1	TRBV19	TRBJ2-7	-
CASSQVRGEQFF	TGCGCCAGCAGCCAAGTACGCGGGGAGCAGTTCTTC	-	TRBV4-1	TRBJ2-1	-
CASSSLHWTSGPTYEQYF	TGTGCCAGCAGCTCGCTTCACTGGACTAGCGGGCCCACCTACGAGCAGTACTTC	TRBD2	TRBV7-2	TRBJ2-7	-
CASSRDMREAYYGYTF	TGCGCCAGCAGCCGAGATATGAGAGAAGCTTACTATGGCTACACCTTC	-	TRBV4-1	TRBJ1-2	-
CASSLGGQGTDTQYF	TGTGCCAGCAGCTTAGGGGGACAGGGCACAGATACGCAGTATTTT	TRBD1	TRBV7-2	TRBJ2-3	-
CASSLQEGETQYF	TGTGCCAGCAGCTTGCAGGAGGGAGAGACCCAGTACTTC	-	TRBV5-6	TRBJ2-5	-
CATSRGLAGNEQFF	TGTGCCACCAGCAGAGGGCTAGCAGGAAATGAGCAGTTCTTC	-	TRBV15	TRBJ2-1	-
CASSSPLTDTQYF	TGTGCCAGCAGCTCCCCCCTCACAGATACGCAGTATTTT	-	TRBV11-3	TRBJ2-3	-
CASSLGGSGKLFF	TGTGCCAGCAGCTTAGGGGGCTCTGGAAAACTGTTTTTT	-	TRBV11-2	TRBJ1-4	-
CASSFGGLGGAGRTYEQYF	TGCGCCAGCAGCTTTGGGGGTTTGGGGGGAGCAGGTAGGACCTACGAGCAGTACTTC	-	TRBV5-1	TRBJ2-7	-
CASSLSGRRYNEQFF	TGTGCCAGCAGTCTTAGCGGGAGGCGTTACAATGAGCAGTTCTTC	TRBD2	TRBV6-5	TRBJ2-1	-
CASTQGAGGSGRFF	TGTGCCAGCACACAAGGTGCGGGAGGATCTGGGCGGTTCTTC	TRBD2	TRBV27	TRBJ2-1	-
CASSYGGSTDTQYF	TGTGCCAGCAGTTACGGGGGTAGCACAGATACGCAGTATTTT	-	TRBV28	TRBJ2-3	-
CSVEGTRDANEQFF	TGCAGCGTTGAAGGGACTAGGGATGCCAATGAGCAGTTCTTC	TRBD2	TRBV29-1	TRBJ2-1	few
CASSSGQFTDTQYF	TGTGCCAGCAGCTCTGGACAGTTCACAGATACGCAGTATTTT	-	TRBV7-3	TRBJ2-3	few
CASRPDQGREQFF	TGTGCCAGTAGACCAGACCAGGGGCGGGAGCAGTTCTTC	-	TRBV19	TRBJ2-1	-
CASNAGGLHEQFF	TGTGCCAGCAACGCGGGAGGACTCCATGAGCAGTTCTTC	TRBD2	TRBV27	TRBJ2-1	-
CASSPSTGAREKLFF	TGTGCCAGCTCACCCTCGACAGGAGCAAGAGAAAAACTGTTTTTT	-	TRBV18	TRBJ1-4	-
CASSSERGPAGRGWEQFF	TGTGCCAGCAGTTCCGAGCGGGGGCCAGCGGGAAGGGGTTGGGAGCAGTTCTTC	TRBD2	TRBV28	TRBJ2-1	few
CASKIGGSGANVLTF	TGTGCCAGCAAAATCGGGGGCTCTGGGGCCAACGTCCTGACTTTC	-	TRBV2	TRBJ2-6	-
CASSPTDTGELFF	TGTGCCAGCAGCCCGACTGATACCGGGGAGCTGTTTTTT	-	TRBV9	TRBJ2-2	-
CASRTGATEAFF	TGTGCCAGTAGAACAGGGGCAACTGAAGCTTTCTTT	TRBD1	TRBV19	TRBJ1-1	-
CSVNMNTEAFF	TGCAGCGTTAACATGAACACTGAAGCTTTCTTT	-	TRBV29-1	TRBJ1-1	-
CASSEYGLAVTGELFF	TGTGCCAGCAGTGAATATGGACTAGCGGTCACCGGGGAGCTGTTTTTT	TRBD2	TRBV25-1	TRBJ2-2	few
CASSLERDRARNQPQHF	TGTGCCAGCAGTTTAGAGAGGGACAGGGCCCGCAATCAGCCCCAGCATTTT	TRBD1	TRBV28	TRBJ1-5	few
CASSTMQGSYGYTF	TGTGCCAGCAGCACAATGCAGGGCAGCTATGGCTACACCTTC	-	TRBV7-6	TRBJ1-2	few
CASSLEVAGGELFF	TGTGCCAGCAGCTTAGAGGTAGCCGGCGGGGAGCTGTTTTTT	-	TRBV13	TRBJ2-2	-
CASSLGGPKNIQYF	TGTGCCAGCAGCTTAGGTGGGCCCAAAAACATTCAGTACTTC	-	TRBV7-2	TRBJ2-4	-
CASSTRTEKLFF	TGTGCCAGCTCCACGAGAACTGAAAAACTGTTTTTT	-	TRBV18	TRBJ1-4	-